Following are 20 T cell receptor beta chains from one sample sequenced in a study of blood T cell repertoires in COVID-19. The repertoire was sequenced with immunoSEQ multiplex PCR; TCRdb's copy has only in-frame clones and lacks some. Here the sample spans roughly 150,000 clones, around 80% being singletons. Sequencing used PBMCs or T cells enriched from blood (not recorded which). These receptor sequences come from a woman in her seventies in a cohort exposed to, infected with or recovered from COVID-19 (not recorded which).

This clone was counted many times. The chain employs TRBV15 and TRBJ1-5; D is uncertain. In germline, CDR1 is LNHNV, CDR2 YYDKDF (reference sequence). The CDR3 is 13 amino acids. The V and J ends lost 6 bases and 4 bases respectively, with 10 bases between them. CDR3 sequence: CATSMRGNQPQHF. The CDR3 DNA is TGTGCCACCAGTATGCGGGGAAATCAGCCCCAGCATTTT.

This clone has a handful of counts. The V gene is TRBV6-2 or TRBV6-3, the J gene TRBJ1-2, with 8 bases matching TRBD1. The CDR3 covers 14 residues. The J segment lost 3 bases and the V segment lost 5 bases, leaving 5 bases of the junction unmatched. In germline, CDR1 is MNHEY, CDR2 SVGEGT. CDR3 sequence reads: CASSDRDRYYGYTF. The CDR3 region has the DNA TGTGCCAGCAGTGACCGGGACAGGTACTATGGCTACACCTTC.

The chain combines TRBV2 with TRBJ2-1; tentatively, D is TRBD2 (6 bases). Trimming left V 0 bases short and J 10 bases short, with 13 bases between. CDR3 length: 14 residues. Looked up from germline, CDR1 is SNHLY and CDR2 is FYNNEI. The CDR3 DNA reads as TGTGCCAGCAGTGAAGCAAGAGGGGCGGGGGAGCAGTTCTTC. Amino acids: CASSEARGAGEQFF.

This rearrangement joins TRBV5-1 to TRBJ1-5; D is undetermined. Germline V gene data show CDR1 as SGHRS and CDR2 as YFSETQ. Trimming removed 3 bases from V and 4 bases from J, with 8 bases in between. The CDR3 covers 13 residues. CDR3 amino acids: CASSSGDNQPQHF. In DNA, the CDR3 is TGCGCCAGCAGCTCGGGAGATAATCAGCCCCAGCATTTT.

The J gene is TRBJ1-5, the V gene TRBV6-5; possible D gene TRBD1, 6 bases. V was trimmed by 0 bases and J by 7 bases, leaving 10 bases between them. The CDR3 is made up of 14 amino acids. Germline V lookup: CDR1 MNHEY, CDR2 SVGAGI. The CDR3 bases are TGTGCCAGCAGTTACTCGGGGGCGGAGCAGCCCCAGCATTTT. Protein product: CASSYSGAEQPQHF.

This clone appeared once. This chain's CDR3 is CASGSYIPRLAGADTQYF. CDR3 in DNA: TGTGCTAGTGGTTCCTATATCCCTCGACTAGCGGGAGCAGATACGCAGTATTTT. This chain links TRBV12-5 with TRBJ2-3, with 12 bases identical to TRBD2. V lost 4 bases, J lost 4 bases, and 12 bases stayed unmatched. Germline V gene data show CDR1 as LGHNT and CDR2 as FRNRAP. The CDR3 totals 18 residues.

This clone was counted only a few times. The chain combines TRBV27 with TRBJ2-7, with 10 bases lining up with TRBD2. Germline lookup yields CDR1 MNHEY and CDR2 SMNVEV (reference sequence). Trimming at V came to 5 bases and at J to 3 bases, leaving 7 bases not matched to a gene. The CDR3 loop spans 15 amino acids. The CDR3 spells CASSPHLAGVYEQYF. CDR3 nucleotide sequence: TGTGCCAGCAGTCCCCACCTAGCGGGAGTCTACGAGCAGTACTTC.

V usage is TRBV19 and J usage is TRBJ1-1; no firm D call. V lost 4 bases, J lost 0 bases, and 12 bases lay in between. The CDR3 covers 15 residues. Germline assignment: CDR1 LNHDA and CDR2 SQIVND (reference sequence). DNA of the CDR3: TGTGCCAGTAGTAAAAGGACTCACATGAACACTGAAGCTTTCTTT. As protein: CASSKRTHMNTEAFF.

The DNA of the CDR3 is TGTGCCAGCTCACCACCGGGACAGGGGTCCCACGAGCAGTACTTC. Translation: CASSPPGQGSHEQYF. This chain uses TRBV18 with TRBJ2-7, with 10 bases matching TRBD1. Germline V CDR1 and CDR2: KGHSH, LQKENI. Trimming at V came to 0 bases and at J to 5 bases, leaving 4 bases not matched to a gene. This CDR3 is 15 amino acids long.

This clone was observed a few times. J is TRBJ1-1 and V is TRBV7-9, with no clear D. The CDR3 runs 14 residues. The germline gives CDR1 SEHNR, CDR2 FQNEAQ (reference sequence). V lost 5 bases and J lost 1, with 11 bases in between. CDR3 residues: CASSLPGGNTEAFF. The CDR3 DNA sequence: TGTGCCAGCAGCCTCCCAGGTGGGAACACTGAAGCTTTCTTT.

The chain combines TRBV18 with TRBJ2-5; D is perhaps TRBD2 (7 bases). The CDR3 is made up of 16 amino acids. Germline CDR1 KGHSH, CDR2 LQKENI. V lost 3 bases and J 2 bases, leaving 16 bases between the germline ends. The CDR3 coding sequence is TGTGCCAGCTCACCGCCGAGAGGGGGGGTACAAGAGACCCAGTACTTC. Its protein product is CASSPPRGGVQETQYF.

This chain uses TRBV9 with TRBJ2-1, with D perhaps matching TRBD2 (5 bases). The CDR3 sequence is 14 residues long. CDR1 and CDR2 (germline): SGDLS, YYNGEE. Deletions cut 2 bases from V and 2 bases from J, with 8 bases between. Here the CDR3 reads CASSVTGTYNEQFF. CDR3 nucleotide sequence: TGTGCCAGCAGCGTGACGGGAACCTACAATGAGCAGTTCTTC.

The gene calls are TRBV21-1 and TRBJ2-1; the table's D gene call, TRBD2, was not cross checked with the DNA. TRBV21-1 is an annotated pseudogene. This CDR3 is 16 amino acids long. CDR3 DNA: TGTGCCAGCAGCAAGGTTAGCGGGAGCAAGATTGGTGAGCAGTTCTTC. Amino acid sequence: CASSKVSGSKIGEQFF.

This chain links TRBV6-2 or TRBV6-3 with TRBJ2-1; the match to TRBD2 covers 7 bases. Germline loops: CDR1 MNHEY, CDR2 SVGEGT. CDR3 length: 15 residues. V shed 6 bases, J shed 2 bases, and the junction held 7 bases outside the gene matches. CDR3 sequence: CASSGGRGAYNEQFF. CDR3 DNA: TGTGCCAGCAGCGGCGGGAGAGGGGCCTACAATGAGCAGTTCTTC.

The chain joins TRBV11-2 to TRBJ2-2; the D gene is possibly TRBD2 (6 bases). The CDR3 has 13 residues. V was pared by 3 bases and J by 6 bases, with 8 bases between. Germline CDR1 and CDR2: SGHAT and FQNNGV. The CDR3 sequence is CASSFAGSGELFF. The DNA of the CDR3 is TGTGCCAGCAGCTTCGCGGGGTCCGGGGAGCTGTTTTTT.

The chain carries TRBV5-1 and TRBJ2-1; 9 bases fit TRBD1. This CDR3 has 15 residues. J was trimmed by 4 bases and V by 4 bases; bases with no gene match: 6. The germline V gene encodes CDR1 SGHRS and CDR2 YFSETQ. This chain's CDR3 is CASSLTGGAYNEQFF. CDR3 nucleotide sequence: TGCGCCAGCAGCCTTACAGGGGGCGCTTACAATGAGCAGTTCTTC.

The chain has TRBV4-3 and TRBJ2-7; TRBD1 aligns across 7 bases. The CDR3 is 14 residues long. In germline, CDR1 is LGHNA, CDR2 YSLEER. The ends lost 5 bases at V and 0 bases at J; junction bases unmatched: 4. CDR3 residues: CASSLDRASYEQYF. The CDR3 DNA reads TGCGCCAGCAGCTTAGACAGGGCCTCCTACGAGCAGTACTTC.

On this clone itself: One junction end does not reproduce the germline sequence, and a read error may be involved. The chain couples TRBV7-7 to TRBJ2-5; a possible D gene is TRBD2 (7 bases). Looked up from germline, CDR1 is SSHAT and CDR2 is FNYEAQ (reference sequence). This CDR3 spans 13 amino acids. CDR3 sequence: CASSEGGMETQYF. The CDR3, as DNA: TGTGCTAGCAGCGAGGGGGGGATGGAGACCCAGTACTTC.

V and J are TRBV11-3 and TRBJ2-1, with 11 bases aligning to TRBD2. From germline, CDR1 is SGHNT and CDR2 YENEEA. Trimming cost V 5 bases and J 8 bases; bases outside gene matches: 8. The CDR3 has 15 residues. The CDR3 here is CASSISGRAGDEQFF. The CDR3 nucleotides read TGTGCCAGCAGCATTAGCGGGAGGGCCGGCGATGAGCAGTTCTTC.

V and J are TRBV19 and TRBJ2-5; a possible D gene is TRBD1 (6 bases). Germline V CDR1 and CDR2: LNHDA, SQIVND (reference sequence). This CDR3 has 15 amino acids. V gave up 5 bases and J gave up 4 bases, with 17 bases separating them. This CDR3 is CASSQYAGTTETQYF. Written as DNA, the CDR3 is TGTGCCAGTAGTCAATATGCCGGGACAACAGAGACCCAGTACTTC.